Presented here are 20 T cell receptor beta chains from one specimen sequenced in a study of Ad26.COV2.S vaccination and SARS-CoV-2 variants. TCRdb's table, derived via immunoSEQ multiplex PCR, lists solely in-frame clones and lacks some. The sample carries a few hundred thousand clones, more than 75% recorded once. The treatment was: around 19 received Ad26.COV2.S at low or high dose, single or two shots; roughly five received placebo; per-sample allocation not given. Sampling took place 63 days after the first vaccine or placebo injection. This sample comprised peripheral blood, obtained in a trial of Ad26.COV2.S vaccine versus placebo. The source is a person between 18 and 65 years old who received the Ad26.COV2.S COVID-19 vaccine or a placebo.

This clone was seen a few times. V and J are TRBV7-9 and TRBJ1-1; unclear D gene. The CDR3 sequence is 14 residues long. CDR1 is SEHNR and CDR2 is FQNEAQ in the germline V gene (reference sequence). With 5 bases removed from V and 6 bases from J, the gap between germline ends came to 16 bases. The CDR3 nucleotides read TGTGCCAGCAGCCCGAGCGGCGGGTGGTCTGAAGCTTTCTTT. Its protein product is CASSPSGGWSEAFF. Complete variable domain (other parts from reference TRBV7-9 and TRBJ1-1): DTGVSQNPRHKITKRGQNVTFRCDPISEHNRLYWYRQTLGQGPEFLTYFQNEAQLEKSRLLSDRFSAERPKGSFSTLEIQRTEQGDSAMYLCASSPSGGWSEAFFGQGTRLTVV.

The chain recombines TRBV19 with TRBJ1-1, with TRBD1 identical over 7 bases. The ends lost 6 bases at V and 5 bases at J; junction bases unmatched: 9. Germline V gene data show CDR1 as LNHDA and CDR2 as SQIVND (reference sequence). This CDR3 is 14 amino acids long. The CDR3 is CASSHRGPGTEAFF. In DNA form, the CDR3 reads TGTGCCAGTAGCCACAGGGGACCGGGGACTGAAGCTTTCTTT.

The genes are TRBV7-9 and TRBJ1-1, with unresolved D. Looked up from germline, CDR1 is SEHNR and CDR2 is FQNEAQ (reference sequence). The V and J ends lost 4 bases and 3 bases respectively, with 9 bases between them. The CDR3 extends over 13 amino acids. The CDR3 here is CASSSGGYTEAFF. The CDR3 DNA reads as TGTGCCAGCAGCTCCGGTGGGTACACTGAAGCTTTCTTT.

The chain has TRBV7-2 and TRBJ2-2; D possibly corresponds to TRBD2 (6 bases). This CDR3 region has 14 residues. The germline V and J ends were trimmed by 4 bases and 7 bases, with 13 bases remaining between them. The germline V gene has CDR1 SGHTA and CDR2 FQGNSA. This CDR3 reads CASSSGLVGGELFF. DNA of the CDR3: TGTGCCAGCAGCTCGGGACTTGTTGGCGGGGAGCTGTTTTTT.

This rearrangement joins TRBV5-8 to TRBJ2-4, with 8 bases matching TRBD1. Germline CDR1 is SGHTS and CDR2 is YDEGEE. The CDR3 is 18 residues long. Trimming took 4 bases from V and 0 from J; bases not matched to a gene: 12. This chain's CDR3 is CASSPGQDGSRAKNIQYF. The CDR3 bases are TGTGCCAGCAGCCCGGGACAGGATGGCTCAAGAGCCAAAAACATTCAGTACTTC.

This chain joins TRBV6-2 or TRBV6-3 and TRBJ2-7; no definite D call. This CDR3 is 13 amino acids long. Germline V CDR1 and CDR2: MNHEY, SVGEGT. Trimming removed 4 bases from V and 4 bases from J, with 11 bases in between. The CDR3 DNA follows: TGTGCCAGCAGTTCCCTTGGGGATTACGAGCAGTACTTC. Residues: CASSSLGDYEQYF.

The chain uses TRBV12-5 and TRBJ2-2; TRBD2 aligns across 12 bases. Trimming removed 5 bases from V and 8 bases from J; junction bases left unmatched: 9. The CDR3 runs to 16 residues. Germline CDR1 is LGHNT and CDR2 is FRNRAP. The CDR3 loop is CASGAAGTSGSGELFF. As DNA, the CDR3 is TGTGCTAGTGGTGCAGCCGGGACTAGCGGGTCTGGGGAGCTGTTTTTT.

The chain recombines TRBV19 with TRBJ2-1; 7 nucleotides line up with TRBD1. The V gene's germline CDR1 is LNHDA and CDR2 SQIVND (reference sequence). This CDR3 is 13 amino acids long. V dropped 5 bases and J dropped 6; count of bases not matched to a gene: 4. CDR3: CASSEQGPNEQFF. CDR3 sequence (DNA): TGTGCCAGTAGTGAACAGGGGCCCAATGAGCAGTTCTTC.

The V and J genes are TRBV7-2 and TRBJ2-5, with 7 bases aligning to TRBD2. CDR1 is SGHTA, CDR2 FQGNSA, per germline. The CDR3 extends over 14 amino acids. The V segment lost 5 bases and the J segment 4 bases; nucleotides outside the gene matches: 7. DNA for the CDR3: TGTGCCAGCAGCCAAGGGAGGGTTCCAGAGACCCAGTACTTC. As protein: CASSQGRVPETQYF.

V and J are TRBV6-5 and TRBJ2-3; D assignment may be TRBD1 or TRBD2 (6 bases each). CDR1 MNHEY and CDR2 SVGAGI come from the germline V gene. CDR3 length: 15 residues. Trimming shortened V by 0 bases and J by 3 bases, and 10 bases separated the two germline ends. The CDR3, as DNA: TGTGCCAGCAGTTACTCGAGGGGGGTTACAGATACGCAGTATTTT. Its translation is CASSYSRGVTDTQYF.

The rearrangement uses TRBV18 and TRBJ1-3; no clear D gene. Germline V CDR1 and CDR2: KGHSH, LQKENI. Between the trimmed V and J ends, which lost 2 bases and 0 bases, there was a span of 8 bases. The CDR3 runs 15 residues. The CDR3 protein is CASSPSEGSGNTIYF. The CDR3 DNA sequence: TGTGCCAGCTCACCAAGTGAGGGCTCTGGAAACACCATATATTTT.

This clone was observed a handful of times. V gene TRBV25-1 combines with J gene TRBJ2-7, with a possible D match to TRBD2 (6 bases). CDR1 is MGHDK and CDR2 is SYGVNS in the germline V gene. The CDR3 has 13 residues. Trimming cost V 4 bases and J 3 bases, with 10 bases left between them. The DNA of the CDR3 is TGTGCCAGCAGTGCCGGGGGATTCTACGAGCAGTACTTC. Translating gives CASSAGGFYEQYF.

V usage is TRBV9 and J usage is TRBJ2-2, with a possible D match to TRBD2 (5 bases). This CDR3 comprises 17 residues. Trimming stripped 2 bases from V and 3 bases from J, with 17 bases between. Germline V gives CDR1 SGDLS, CDR2 YYNGEE. The CDR3 region is CASSVVPEGTHTGELFF. The CDR3 region has the DNA TGTGCCAGCAGCGTCGTTCCTGAGGGTACGCACACCGGGGAGCTGTTTTTT.

This clone is a singleton in its sample. The chain uses TRBV9 and TRBJ2-2, with 8 bases fitting TRBD2. The CDR3 has 14 amino acids. Germline V gene lookup returns CDR1 SGDLS and CDR2 YYNGEE. Unmatched junction bases numbered 6, after V lost 4 bases and J lost 7 bases. The CDR3, as DNA: TGTGCCAGCAGCTCCCGGGGGGGCAACGGGGAGCTGTTTTTT. Translation: CASSSRGGNGELFF.

CDR3 in DNA: TGTGCCAGCAGCCAGACTCGGGATTCACCCCTCCACTTT. This encodes CASSQTRDSPLHF. The chain employs TRBV5-4 and TRBJ1-6; D is ambiguous. Trimming stripped 4 bases from V and 8 bases from J, with 10 bases between. The V gene's germline CDR1 is SGHNT and CDR2 YYREEE (reference sequence). The CDR3 sequence is 13 residues long.

The V gene is TRBV2, the J gene TRBJ1-5; D is perhaps TRBD1 (6 bases). The ends were cut back, 6 bases at V and 5 bases at J, with 17 bases in the middle. Germline CDR1 and CDR2: SNHLY and FYNNEI. This CDR3 spans 15 amino acids. As DNA, the CDR3 is TGTGCCAGCAGAGAAACTACAGGGAGGTATCAGCCCCAGCATTTT. Its protein is CASRETTGRYQPQHF.

V is TRBV7-2 and J is TRBJ2-3; either TRBD1 or TRBD2 may supply D (5 bases each). The CDR3 is 14 residues long. V dropped 0 bases and J dropped 4 bases, with 8 bases sitting between them. The V gene's germline CDR1 is SGHTA and CDR2 FQGNSA. The CDR3 sequence is CASSLAGEADTQYF. CDR3 coding DNA: TGTGCCAGCAGCTTAGCGGGGGAAGCAGATACGCAGTATTTT. Drawing the rest from reference TRBV7-2 and TRBJ2-3, the complete variable domain is GAGVSQSPSNKVTEKGKDVELRCDPISGHTALYWYRQSLGQGLEFLIYFQGNSAPDKSGLPSDRFSAERTGGSVSTLTIQRTQQEDSAVYLCASSLAGEADTQYFGPGTRLTVL.

V and J are TRBV27 and TRBJ1-2; D remains unclear. Trimming took off 5 bases at V and 3 bases at J, with 13 bases between the two ends. The CDR3 covers 14 residues. Germline assignment: CDR1 MNHEY and CDR2 SMNVEV (reference sequence). The CDR3 DNA reads as TGTGCCAGCAGTCTGAAGGCAGGCCACTATGGCTACACCTTC. Encoded protein: CASSLKAGHYGYTF.

The rearrangement links TRBV18 to TRBJ2-7; D not certain. Looked up from germline, CDR1 is KGHSH and CDR2 is LQKENI. Trimming took 0 bases from V and 6 from J, leaving 9 bases between them. This CDR3 has 13 amino acids. This CDR3 reads CASSPPAKSEQYF. In DNA form, the CDR3 reads TGTGCCAGCTCACCACCGGCGAAGTCCGAGCAGTACTTC.

This chain links TRBV7-9 with TRBJ1-5, with D hard to call. Trimming removed 0 bases from V and 6 bases from J, with 6 bases in between. CDR1 and CDR2 (germline): SEHNR, FQNEAQ (reference sequence). The CDR3 length is 13 residues. CDR3 in DNA: TGTGCCAGCAGCTTAGCGGGGTCTCAGCCCCAGCATTTT. Residues: CASSLAGSQPQHF.